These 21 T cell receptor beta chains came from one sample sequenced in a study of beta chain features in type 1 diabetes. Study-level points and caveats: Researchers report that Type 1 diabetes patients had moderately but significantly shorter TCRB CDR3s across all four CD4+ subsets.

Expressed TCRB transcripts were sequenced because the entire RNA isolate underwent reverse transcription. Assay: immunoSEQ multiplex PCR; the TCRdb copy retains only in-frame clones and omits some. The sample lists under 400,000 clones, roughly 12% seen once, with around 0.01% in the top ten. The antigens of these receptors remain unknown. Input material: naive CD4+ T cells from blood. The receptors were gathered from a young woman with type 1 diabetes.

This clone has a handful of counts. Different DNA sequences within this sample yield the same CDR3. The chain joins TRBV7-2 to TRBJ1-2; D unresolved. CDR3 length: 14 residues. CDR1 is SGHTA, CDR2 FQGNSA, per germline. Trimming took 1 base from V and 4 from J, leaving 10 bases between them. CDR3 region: CASSLGGVGYGYTF. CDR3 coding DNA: TGTGCCAGCAGCTTAGGGGGAGTCGGCTATGGCTACACCTTC.

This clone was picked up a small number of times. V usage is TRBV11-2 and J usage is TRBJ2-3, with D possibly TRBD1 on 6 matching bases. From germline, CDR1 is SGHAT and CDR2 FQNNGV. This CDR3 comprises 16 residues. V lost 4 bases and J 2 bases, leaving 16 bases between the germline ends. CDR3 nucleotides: TGTGCCAGCAGCTCAAAGGGGGAACCATACACAGATACGCAGTATTTT. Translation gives CASSSKGEPYTDTQYF.

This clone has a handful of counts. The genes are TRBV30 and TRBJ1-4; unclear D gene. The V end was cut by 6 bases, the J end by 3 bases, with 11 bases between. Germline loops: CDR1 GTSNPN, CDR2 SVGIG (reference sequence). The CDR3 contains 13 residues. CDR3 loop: CACEVAANEKLFF. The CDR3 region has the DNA TGTGCCTGTGAGGTTGCGGCTAATGAAAAACTGTTTTTT.

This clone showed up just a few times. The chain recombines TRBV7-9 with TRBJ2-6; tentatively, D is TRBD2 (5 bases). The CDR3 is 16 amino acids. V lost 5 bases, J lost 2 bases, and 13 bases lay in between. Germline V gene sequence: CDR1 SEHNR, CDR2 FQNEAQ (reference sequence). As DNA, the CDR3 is TGTGCCAGCAGCCGCCAGATCGGGGCTGGGGCCAACGTCCTGACTTTC. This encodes CASSRQIGAGANVLTF.

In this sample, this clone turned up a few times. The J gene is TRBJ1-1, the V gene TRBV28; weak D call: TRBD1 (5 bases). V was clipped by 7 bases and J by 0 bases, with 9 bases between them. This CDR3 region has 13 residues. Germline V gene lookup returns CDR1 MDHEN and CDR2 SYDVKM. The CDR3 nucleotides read TGTGCCAGCACGGCCAGGGTGAACACTGAAGCTTTCTTT. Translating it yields CASTARVNTEAFF.

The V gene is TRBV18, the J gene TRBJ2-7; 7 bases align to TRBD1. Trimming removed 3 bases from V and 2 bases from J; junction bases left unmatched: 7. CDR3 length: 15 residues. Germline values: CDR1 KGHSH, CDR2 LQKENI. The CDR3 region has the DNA TGTGCCAGCTCACCTTTACAGGGGATGACCTACGAGCAGTACTTC. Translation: CASSPLQGMTYEQYF.

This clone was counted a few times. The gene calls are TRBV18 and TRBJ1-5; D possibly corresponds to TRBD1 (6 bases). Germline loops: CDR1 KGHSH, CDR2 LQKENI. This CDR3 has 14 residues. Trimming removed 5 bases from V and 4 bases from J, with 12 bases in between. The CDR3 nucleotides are TGTGCCAGCTCAAGGGGGAACGGGAATCAGCCCCAGCATTTT. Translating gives CASSRGNGNQPQHF. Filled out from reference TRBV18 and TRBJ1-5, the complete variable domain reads NAGVMQNPRHLVRRRGQEARLRCSPMKGHSHVYWYRQLPEEGLKFMVYLQKENIIDESGMPKERFSAEFPKEGPSILRIQQVVRGDSAAYFCASSRGNGNQPQHFGDGTRLSIL.

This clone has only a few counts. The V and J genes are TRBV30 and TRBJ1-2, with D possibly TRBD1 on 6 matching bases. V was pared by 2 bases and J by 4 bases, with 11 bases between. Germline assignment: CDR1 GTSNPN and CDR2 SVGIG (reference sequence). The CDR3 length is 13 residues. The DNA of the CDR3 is TGTGCCTGGAGTCCCGACAGGATCTATGGCTACACCTTC. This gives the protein CAWSPDRIYGYTF.

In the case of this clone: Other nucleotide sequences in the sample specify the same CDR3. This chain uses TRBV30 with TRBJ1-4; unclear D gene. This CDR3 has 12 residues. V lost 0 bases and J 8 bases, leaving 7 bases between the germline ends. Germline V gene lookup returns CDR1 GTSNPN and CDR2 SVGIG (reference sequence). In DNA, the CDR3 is TGTGCCTGGAGTGTACGAGGCGAAAAACTGTTTTTT. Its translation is CAWSVRGEKLFF.

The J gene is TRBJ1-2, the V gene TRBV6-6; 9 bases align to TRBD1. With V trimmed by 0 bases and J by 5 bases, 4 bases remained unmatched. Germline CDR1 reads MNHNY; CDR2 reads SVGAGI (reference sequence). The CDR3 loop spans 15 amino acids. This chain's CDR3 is CASSYSSGQGYGYTF. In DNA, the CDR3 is TGTGCCAGCAGTTACTCTTCGGGACAGGGATATGGCTACACCTTC.

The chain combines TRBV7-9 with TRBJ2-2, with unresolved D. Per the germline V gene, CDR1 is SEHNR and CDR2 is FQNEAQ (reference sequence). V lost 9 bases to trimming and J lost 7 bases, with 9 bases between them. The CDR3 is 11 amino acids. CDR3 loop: CARGAGGELFF. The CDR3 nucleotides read TGTGCCAGGGGCGCTGGCGGGGAGCTGTTTTTT.

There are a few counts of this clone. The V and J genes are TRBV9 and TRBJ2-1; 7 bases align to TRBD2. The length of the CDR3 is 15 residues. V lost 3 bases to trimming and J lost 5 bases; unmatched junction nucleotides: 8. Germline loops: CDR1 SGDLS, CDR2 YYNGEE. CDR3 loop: CASSETGLTNNEQFF. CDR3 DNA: TGTGCCAGCAGCGAGACGGGACTAACGAACAATGAGCAGTTCTTC.

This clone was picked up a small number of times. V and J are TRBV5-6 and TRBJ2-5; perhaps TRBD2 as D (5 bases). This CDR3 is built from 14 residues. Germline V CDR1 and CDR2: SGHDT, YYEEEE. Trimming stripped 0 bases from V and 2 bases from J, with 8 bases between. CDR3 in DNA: TGTGCCAGCAGCTTGGGCCGAGGGCAAGAGACCCAGTACTTC. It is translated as CASSLGRGQETQYF.

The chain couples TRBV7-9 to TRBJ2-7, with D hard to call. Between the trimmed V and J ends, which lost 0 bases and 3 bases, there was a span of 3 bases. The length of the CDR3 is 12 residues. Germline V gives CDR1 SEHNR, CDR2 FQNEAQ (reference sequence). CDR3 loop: CASSLAHYEQYF. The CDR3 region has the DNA TGTGCCAGCAGCTTAGCTCACTACGAGCAGTACTTC.

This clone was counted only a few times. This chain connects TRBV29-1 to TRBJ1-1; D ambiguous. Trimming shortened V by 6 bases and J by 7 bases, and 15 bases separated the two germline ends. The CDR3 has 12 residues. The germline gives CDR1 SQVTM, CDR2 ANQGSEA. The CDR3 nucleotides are TGCAGCGTCCAGCCGGGAACAAATGAAGCTTTCTTT. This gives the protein CSVQPGTNEAFF.

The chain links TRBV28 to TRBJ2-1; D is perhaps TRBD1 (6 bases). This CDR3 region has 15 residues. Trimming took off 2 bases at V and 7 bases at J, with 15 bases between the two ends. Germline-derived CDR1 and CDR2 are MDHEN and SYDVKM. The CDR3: CASSLHREVRNEQFF. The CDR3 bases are TGTGCCAGCAGTTTACACAGGGAAGTACGGAATGAGCAGTTCTTC.

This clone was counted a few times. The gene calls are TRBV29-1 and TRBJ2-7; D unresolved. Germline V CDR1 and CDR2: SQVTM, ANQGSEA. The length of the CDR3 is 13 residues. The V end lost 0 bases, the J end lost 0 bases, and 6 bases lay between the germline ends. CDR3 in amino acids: CSVEDYYSYEQYF. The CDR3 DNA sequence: TGCAGCGTTGAAGACTATTACTCCTACGAGCAGTACTTC.

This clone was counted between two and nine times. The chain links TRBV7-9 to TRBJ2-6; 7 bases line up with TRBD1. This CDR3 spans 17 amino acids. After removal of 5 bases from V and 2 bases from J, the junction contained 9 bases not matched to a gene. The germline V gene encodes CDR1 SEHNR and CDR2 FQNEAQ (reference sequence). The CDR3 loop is CASSQVKGAPGANVLTF. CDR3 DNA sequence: TGTGCCAGCAGCCAGGTCAAGGGGGCCCCTGGGGCCAACGTCCTGACTTTC.

The CDR3 DNA follows: TGTGCCAGCAGTTACTCGGCAGATTACAATGAGCAGTTCTTC. It encodes CASSYSADYNEQFF. The chain recombines TRBV6-5 with TRBJ2-1; D unresolved. The V gene's germline CDR1 is MNHEY and CDR2 SVGAGI. V was pared by 0 bases and J by 4 bases, with 7 bases between. CDR3 size: 14 residues.

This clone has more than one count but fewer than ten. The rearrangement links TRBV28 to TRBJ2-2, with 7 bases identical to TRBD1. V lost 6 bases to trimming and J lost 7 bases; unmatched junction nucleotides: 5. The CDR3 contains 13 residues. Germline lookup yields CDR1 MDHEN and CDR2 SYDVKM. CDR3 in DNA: TGTGCCAGCAGGCTAAGGGGGCGCGGGGAGCTGTTTTTT. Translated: CASRLRGRGELFF. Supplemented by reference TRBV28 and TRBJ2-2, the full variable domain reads DVKVTQSSRYLVKRTGEKVFLECVQDMDHENMFWYRQDPGLGLRLIYFSYDVKMKEKGDIPEGYSVSREKKERFSLILESASTNQTSMYLCASRLRGRGELFFGEGSRLTVL.

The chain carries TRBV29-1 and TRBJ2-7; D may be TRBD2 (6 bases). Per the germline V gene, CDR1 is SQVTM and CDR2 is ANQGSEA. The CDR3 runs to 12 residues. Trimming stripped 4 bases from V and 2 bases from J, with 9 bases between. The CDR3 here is CSVAGATYEQYF. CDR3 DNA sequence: TGCAGCGTTGCGGGAGCAACCTACGAGCAGTACTTC.